This TCR beta chain was recovered during a study of shared clonotypes between healthy human individuals. Concerning this clone: The antigen is not known.

This CDR3 has 18 residues. Germline-derived CDR1 and CDR2 are SGHTS and YDEGEE. V dropped 4 bases and J dropped 2; count of bases not matched to a gene: 8. Study-level points and caveats: Approximately 5.4% of naive CD4 clonotypes were common to several donors.

Some clones are missing from TCRdb's copy, which holds only in-frame ones; the method was immunoSEQ multiplex PCR. This sample has approximately 2.3 million clones, with 85% to 95% found just once. This TCR came from a man in his late teens or twenties in good health. Some clones in this sample may be carry-over from other donors' samples. The rearrangement uses TRBV5-8 and TRBJ2-5, with TRBD2 matching over 16 bases. The specimen sequenced was naive CD4+ T cells from PBMCs. Described subset: CD45RA+ positively selected. The CDR3 region has the DNA TGTGCCAGCAGCCCCGGGACTAGCGGGAGGGCCGGACAAGAGACCCAGTACTTC. It is translated as CASSPGTSGRAGQETQYF. The variable domain in full, completed from reference TRBV5-8 and TRBJ2-5, reads EAGVTQSPTHLIKTRGQQATLRCSPISGHTSVYWYQQALGLGLQFLLWYDEGEERNRGNFPPRFSGRQFPNYSSELNVNALELEDSALYLCASSPGTSGRAGQETQYFGPGTRLLVL.